This T cell receptor beta chain derives from a study of CD8 T cells in Susac syndrome. Peripheral blood CD8+ and CD4+ T cells were profiled by TCR beta sequencing. In the multiple sclerosis control group, patients were treatment-naive and had stable or active relapsing-remitting disease. Both CD4+ and CD8+ T cells were negatively isolated, and TEMRA cells underwent FACS enrichment. The RNA, roughly 0.5 to 1 ug, was put through reverse transcription using random hexamers. A multiplex approach, immunoSEQ multiplex PCR, amplified TCR beta CDR3 across 54 Vbeta and 13 Jbeta. TCRdb called the immunoSEQ multiplex PCR reads again in MiXCR, with one record for every CDR3 protein. Of 200,000 to 300,000 distinct CDR3 sequences listed, just over 90% were seen once; the top ten hold roughly 0.07%. Sequenced sample: CD4+ T cells from PBMCs. This receptor was taken from a human donor with multiple sclerosis.

The CDR3 DNA reads as TGTGCCAGCAGTCACGACAGGGGATTAGGGCACACAGATACGCAGTATTTT. Protein sequence: CASSHDRGLGHTDTQYF. The J gene is TRBJ2-3, the V gene TRBV28; 8 nucleotides line up with TRBD1. V trimming: 5 bases; J trimming: 2 bases; junction bases outside the gene matches: 12. The CDR3 consists of 17 residues. CDR1 is MDHEN and CDR2 is SYDVKM in the germline V gene. The whole variable domain, filled in from reference TRBV28 and TRBJ2-3, reads DVKVTQSSRYLVKRTGEKVFLECVQDMDHENMFWYRQDPGLGLRLIYFSYDVKMKEKGDIPEGYSVSREKKERFSLILESASTNQTSMYLCASSHDRGLGHTDTQYFGPGTRLTVL.